This T cell receptor beta chain comes out of a study of molecular identifiers for immune sequencing clone quantification. Germline CDR1 and CDR2: SGHNT and YYREEE (reference sequence). The CDR3 covers 14 residues. With 5 bases clipped from V and 5 bases from J, the junction kept 1 base outside the gene matches. Methods described previously were used for bulk TCR libraries, and listed TCR primers were applied. TCRdb re-called the PCR reads through MiXCR, storing one row per CDR3 protein. The sample comprises some 70,000 distinct CDR3 sequences, around a sixth of which are singletons, and 1.5% rests with the top ten. Naive CD8 libraries used roughly 17,000 to 1,100,000 sorted cells and 10%, 30% or 50% RNA.

The sequence was obtained from a human donor in good health. Some libraries in this study had Jurkat cell RNA spiked in. The chain recombines TRBV5-4 with TRBJ2-2, with 12 bases that match TRBD2. Sequencing was done on a sample of naive CD8+ T cells from blood, with Jurkat cell RNA spiked in. Noted subset: FACS-sorted CD8+CD4-CCR7+CD45RA+ naive T cells. CDR3 residues: CASRLAGGTGELFF. CDR3 sequence (DNA): TGTGCCAGCAGGCTAGCGGGAGGGACCGGGGAGCTGTTTTTT. Complete variable domain (other parts from reference TRBV5-4 and TRBJ2-2): ETGVTQSPTHLIKTRGQQVTLRCSSQSGHNTVSWYQQALGQGPQFIFQYYREEENGRGNFPPRFSGLQFPNYSSELNVNALELDDSALYLCASRLAGGTGELFFGEGSRLTVL.